Below, one T cell receptor beta chain is given with its context. This clone has only one observation. Its antigen is not yet known. No much larger clone is present one base from it, and per-base qualities are unavailable. This record belongs to a study of cytomegalovirus exposure and HLA in healthy donors (TCRdb year 2017). Concerning the study at large: In an earlier analysis of 550 to 750 of the donors, 250 to 350 Gb of sequence data and 120 million or so unique TCR beta sequences from roughly 180 million T cells were reported. About 300 gigabases of sequencing data and 70 million to 100 million unique TCR sequences made up an early release that covered approximately 650 HLA-typed donors. Among the approximately 400 genotyped donors, around 81% belonged to the genetic ancestry cluster associated with self-reported Caucasian donors. The study aimed to test whether cataloging public T cell receptors could reveal signatures of past pathogen exposure. The T cell repertoires of some 700 subjects were profiled by immunosequencing and related to cytomegalovirus serostatus. A separate validation cohort of over a hundred different subjects was used in addition to the approximately 700-subject first cohort. To predict cytomegalovirus infection status, the study combined high-throughput TCR immunosequencing, statistical association of individual TCRs with disease status, and machine learning. A later analysis re-analyzed previously published TCR beta repertoires from roughly 690 donors and added high-resolution HLA genotyping to study TCR occurrence patterns. Rather than using new phenotypic data, the later analysis identified candidate immune exposures from TCR beta sequences and from how often those sequences occurred across donors. An earlier analysis of 587 of the donors applied high-throughput TCR beta sequencing to assess whether each TCR beta V gene segment acted as functional or pseudogenic. Donor age, sex, ethnicity and CMV serostatus were compiled together with the repertoire data. A later genetic analysis used genome-wide SNP genotypes for about 65% of the 666 donors, treating that subset as a discovery cohort. All discovery cohort repertoires had been generated using a single sequencing platform. Both class I and class II loci were covered by HLA typing, at four-digit resolution. Typing coverage varied by locus: roughly 620-640 donors for A, B, C, DRB1 and DQB1; approximately 500 for DQA1; 606 for DPA1; 450 to 480 for DPB1. Five DR-DQ haplotypes were treated as single units for association and clustering because of strong linkage in the cohort. Among 300 to 500 genotyped donors of the cohort, an average of approximately 220,000 unique TCR beta nucleotide sequences was sequenced per donor, of which about 18% were non-productive. Paper-wide results and their limitations: Because some donors lacked HLA typing at each locus, the association tests relied only on the typed subset. The presence/absence analyses assumed that sequencing depth was roughly uniform across donors, and that assumption may not be true. When HLA alleles, especially DR and DQ, strongly co-occurred, TCR associations were difficult to assign to individual alleles. Across donors, most TCR sequences were observed very rarely, whereas some public TCRs were present in many individuals. For the cohort, immune exposure information was limited to CMV serostatus. According to a later analysis, most CMV-associated TCR beta chains appeared to be HLA-restricted, and the HLA associations seemed to be driven largely by CMV exposure. In both the original and validation cohorts, the classifier was reported to diagnose cytomegalovirus status with high specificity and sensitivity. It was suggested by the authors that the approach could potentially be generalized to other disease states and immunological phenotypes. Several of the top co-occurrence clusters appeared to be linked to parvovirus B19, influenza, CMV and Epstein-Barr virus, according to a later analysis. A further reported finding was that TCR beta sequences accurately predicted the HLA-A and HLA-B alleles for most subjects in the first cohort. In a later analysis, TCR association rates were found to vary across HLA loci, with the most associated TCRs seen for DRB1 alleles and the fewest for HLA-C alleles. A cluster of highly shared sequence variants was judged likely to be a technical artifact of the sequencing pipeline. V-gene and J-gene trimming of TCR beta chains was associated with a missense DCLRE1C variant in a later genetic analysis, and the association was replicated in an independent cohort. A few of the identified cytomegalovirus-associated TCR beta chains were confirmed in vitro to be specific for cytomegalovirus antigens. In the study, 164 TCR beta chains were listed as associated with cytomegalovirus. In a later genetic analysis, fewer N-insertions in productive TCRs were reported among donors in an Asian-associated ancestry cluster than the roughly 700-donor mean. Because counts were too low, around 17 rarely observed V segments, including chromosome 9 orphons, were left out of the earlier analysis of some 640 of the donors. Correlated functional status among segregating V segments might be attributable to linkage disequilibrium, but an unknown experimental factor could not be ruled out. Broadly in line with IMGT annotations, most TCR beta V segments showed up in productive rearrangements about 90% or about 30% of the time in an earlier analysis of some 590 of the donors. The cohort was sequenced for TCR beta chains only, and without alpha or paired-chain data the features that could be detected were limited. A later analysis found that HLA-associated TCR beta chains were more clonally expanded and had lower generation probabilities than equally common non-associated chains. A later analysis associated roughly 17,000 TCR beta sequences with specific HLA alleles at a false discovery rate of 0.05.

Libraries were built with the immunoSEQ multiplex PCR assay. For the multiplex PCR, a mixture combining 60 forward primers for TCR Vbeta segments and 13 reverse primers for TCR Jbeta segments was used. A multiplex PCR assay on genomic DNA amplified the CDR3 region of rearranged TCR beta genes. The Illumina HiSeq System was used to sequence the amplified TCR beta libraries as 87-base-pair reads. As for the authors' bioinformatics: A later analysis counted 65 million to 90 million unique TCR beta chains across the 666 repertoires, and roughly 9.9 million of these chains were shared by at least two donors. Raw reads were error-corrected and collapsed into unique sequences by a nearest-neighbor algorithm in which closely related sequences were merged to remove PCR and sequencing errors. V, D and J gene segments were assigned by aligning CDR3 sequences to IMGT reference sequences. For a sequence to be retained, a match of at least six nucleotides was required to both a V gene segment and a J gene segment. Rearrangements were classified as productive when the CDR3 lacked stop codons and remained in frame with V and J, and all other rearrangements were classified as non-productive. Following IMGT convention, CDR3 was defined as the stretch from the second conserved V-encoded cysteine to the conserved J-encoded phenylalanine. The earlier analysis of about 620 of the donors excluded sequences that lacked an unambiguous match to a single V gene segment. In an earlier analysis of some 590 of the donors, V segments were called functional above 56.7% productive rearrangements and were called segregating when the between-donor standard deviation exceeded 5%. A statistical classification framework was built to diagnose cytomegalovirus status from the catalog of TCR beta chain sequences. V and J gene assignment, in a later analysis, came from comparing TCR nucleotide sequences with IMGT/GENE-DB human TR gene sequences. In a later analysis, CDR3 sequences and most-parsimonious VDJ recombination scenarios were assigned using the TCRdist pipeline. In a later analysis, every TCR beta chain was defined by the combination of its CDR3 amino acid sequence and its V-gene family, and reads without a unique V-gene family were dropped. In a later analysis, nearly 600 highly shared, low-generation-probability nucleotide sequences were removed to address suspected cross-contamination and a sequencing artifact. In a later analysis, a clonal expansion index was calculated for each public chain from normalized within-repertoire ranks of inferred template counts. In a later analysis, generation probabilities were computed with a VDJ recombination model fitted to out-of-frame rearrangements, and the resulting probabilities were checked against IGoR. In a later analysis, hypergeometric tests were used to score TCR-TCR, TCR-HLA and TCR-CMV co-occurrence, with a repertoire-size bias correction applied to TCR pairs. To estimate false discovery rates, a later analysis permuted the HLA or CMV assignments 20 times. In a later analysis, co-occurring TCRs were grouped using DBSCAN, and TCRdist sequence similarity was added for clustering within HLA-allele-positive subsets. Repertoires with fewer than 30,000 or more than 120,000 public chains were left out of co-occurrence clustering, as were five repertoires with anomalous nucleotide sharing. What TCRdb holds here is the immuneACCESS table cut down to in-frame rearrangements. Part of the clones is not present; checked against another copy, under half of the missing clones reflect an unresolved V gene, and the others are unexplained. V and J calls and clone size come straight from that table; D and trimming were deduced from the DNA. Recorded for this sample are some 200,000 clones; approximately 80% of them occurred a single time. The ten largest make up about 16% of the sample.

The cohort comprised some 730 healthy bone marrow donors. At the time of sampling, every cohort member was nominally healthy, though immune exposures that went unrecorded were likely present. The donor was CMV seronegative and belonged to the group of 380 or so seronegative cohort members. Every donor gave a peripheral blood sample, and the peripheral blood mononuclear cells from that sample were used for TCR beta sequencing. The Qiagen DNeasy Blood Extraction Kit was used to extract genomic DNA from the blood cell samples. This TCR came from a man aged 35 to 55 in good health and CMV-seronegative. Material for sequencing was PBMCs.

In nucleotides, the sequence is TGTGCCAGCAGCTTTCGGAGAGTGACTAGCGGGAGTGGTAGGGAGACCCAGTACTTC. Translated, it gives CASSFRRVTSGSGRETQYF. This chain joins TRBV7-8 to TRBJ2-5; 12 central bases correspond to TRBD2. Based on the germline V gene, the CDR1 and CDR2 sequences are SGHVS and FQNEAQ. Counted from cysteine to phenylalanine, this CDR3 has 19 amino acids. The sequence is cut down to CDR3 DNA, 57 bases in frame from base 1. Ends trimmed: V by 3 bases, J by 5 bases; bases unmatched to a gene: 16.